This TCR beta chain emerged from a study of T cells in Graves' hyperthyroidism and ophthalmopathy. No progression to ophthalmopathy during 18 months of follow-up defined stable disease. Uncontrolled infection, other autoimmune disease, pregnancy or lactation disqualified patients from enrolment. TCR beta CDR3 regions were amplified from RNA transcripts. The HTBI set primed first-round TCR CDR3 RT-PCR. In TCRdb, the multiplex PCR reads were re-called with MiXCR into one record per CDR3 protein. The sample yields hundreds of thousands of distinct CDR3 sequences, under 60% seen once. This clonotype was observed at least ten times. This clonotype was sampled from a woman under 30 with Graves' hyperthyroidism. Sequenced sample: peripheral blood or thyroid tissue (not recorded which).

The CDR3 bases are TGTGCCATCACCGGGAGTTACGACTCTGGGGCCAACGTCCTGACTTTC. Amino acid sequence: CAITGSYDSGANVLTF. The chain employs TRBV10-3 and TRBJ2-6, with D perhaps TRBD2 (6 bases). Per germline, CDR1 ENHRY and CDR2 SYGVKD. The length of the CDR3 is 16 residues. Trimming removed 7 bases at V and 0 bases at J, with 13 bases between.